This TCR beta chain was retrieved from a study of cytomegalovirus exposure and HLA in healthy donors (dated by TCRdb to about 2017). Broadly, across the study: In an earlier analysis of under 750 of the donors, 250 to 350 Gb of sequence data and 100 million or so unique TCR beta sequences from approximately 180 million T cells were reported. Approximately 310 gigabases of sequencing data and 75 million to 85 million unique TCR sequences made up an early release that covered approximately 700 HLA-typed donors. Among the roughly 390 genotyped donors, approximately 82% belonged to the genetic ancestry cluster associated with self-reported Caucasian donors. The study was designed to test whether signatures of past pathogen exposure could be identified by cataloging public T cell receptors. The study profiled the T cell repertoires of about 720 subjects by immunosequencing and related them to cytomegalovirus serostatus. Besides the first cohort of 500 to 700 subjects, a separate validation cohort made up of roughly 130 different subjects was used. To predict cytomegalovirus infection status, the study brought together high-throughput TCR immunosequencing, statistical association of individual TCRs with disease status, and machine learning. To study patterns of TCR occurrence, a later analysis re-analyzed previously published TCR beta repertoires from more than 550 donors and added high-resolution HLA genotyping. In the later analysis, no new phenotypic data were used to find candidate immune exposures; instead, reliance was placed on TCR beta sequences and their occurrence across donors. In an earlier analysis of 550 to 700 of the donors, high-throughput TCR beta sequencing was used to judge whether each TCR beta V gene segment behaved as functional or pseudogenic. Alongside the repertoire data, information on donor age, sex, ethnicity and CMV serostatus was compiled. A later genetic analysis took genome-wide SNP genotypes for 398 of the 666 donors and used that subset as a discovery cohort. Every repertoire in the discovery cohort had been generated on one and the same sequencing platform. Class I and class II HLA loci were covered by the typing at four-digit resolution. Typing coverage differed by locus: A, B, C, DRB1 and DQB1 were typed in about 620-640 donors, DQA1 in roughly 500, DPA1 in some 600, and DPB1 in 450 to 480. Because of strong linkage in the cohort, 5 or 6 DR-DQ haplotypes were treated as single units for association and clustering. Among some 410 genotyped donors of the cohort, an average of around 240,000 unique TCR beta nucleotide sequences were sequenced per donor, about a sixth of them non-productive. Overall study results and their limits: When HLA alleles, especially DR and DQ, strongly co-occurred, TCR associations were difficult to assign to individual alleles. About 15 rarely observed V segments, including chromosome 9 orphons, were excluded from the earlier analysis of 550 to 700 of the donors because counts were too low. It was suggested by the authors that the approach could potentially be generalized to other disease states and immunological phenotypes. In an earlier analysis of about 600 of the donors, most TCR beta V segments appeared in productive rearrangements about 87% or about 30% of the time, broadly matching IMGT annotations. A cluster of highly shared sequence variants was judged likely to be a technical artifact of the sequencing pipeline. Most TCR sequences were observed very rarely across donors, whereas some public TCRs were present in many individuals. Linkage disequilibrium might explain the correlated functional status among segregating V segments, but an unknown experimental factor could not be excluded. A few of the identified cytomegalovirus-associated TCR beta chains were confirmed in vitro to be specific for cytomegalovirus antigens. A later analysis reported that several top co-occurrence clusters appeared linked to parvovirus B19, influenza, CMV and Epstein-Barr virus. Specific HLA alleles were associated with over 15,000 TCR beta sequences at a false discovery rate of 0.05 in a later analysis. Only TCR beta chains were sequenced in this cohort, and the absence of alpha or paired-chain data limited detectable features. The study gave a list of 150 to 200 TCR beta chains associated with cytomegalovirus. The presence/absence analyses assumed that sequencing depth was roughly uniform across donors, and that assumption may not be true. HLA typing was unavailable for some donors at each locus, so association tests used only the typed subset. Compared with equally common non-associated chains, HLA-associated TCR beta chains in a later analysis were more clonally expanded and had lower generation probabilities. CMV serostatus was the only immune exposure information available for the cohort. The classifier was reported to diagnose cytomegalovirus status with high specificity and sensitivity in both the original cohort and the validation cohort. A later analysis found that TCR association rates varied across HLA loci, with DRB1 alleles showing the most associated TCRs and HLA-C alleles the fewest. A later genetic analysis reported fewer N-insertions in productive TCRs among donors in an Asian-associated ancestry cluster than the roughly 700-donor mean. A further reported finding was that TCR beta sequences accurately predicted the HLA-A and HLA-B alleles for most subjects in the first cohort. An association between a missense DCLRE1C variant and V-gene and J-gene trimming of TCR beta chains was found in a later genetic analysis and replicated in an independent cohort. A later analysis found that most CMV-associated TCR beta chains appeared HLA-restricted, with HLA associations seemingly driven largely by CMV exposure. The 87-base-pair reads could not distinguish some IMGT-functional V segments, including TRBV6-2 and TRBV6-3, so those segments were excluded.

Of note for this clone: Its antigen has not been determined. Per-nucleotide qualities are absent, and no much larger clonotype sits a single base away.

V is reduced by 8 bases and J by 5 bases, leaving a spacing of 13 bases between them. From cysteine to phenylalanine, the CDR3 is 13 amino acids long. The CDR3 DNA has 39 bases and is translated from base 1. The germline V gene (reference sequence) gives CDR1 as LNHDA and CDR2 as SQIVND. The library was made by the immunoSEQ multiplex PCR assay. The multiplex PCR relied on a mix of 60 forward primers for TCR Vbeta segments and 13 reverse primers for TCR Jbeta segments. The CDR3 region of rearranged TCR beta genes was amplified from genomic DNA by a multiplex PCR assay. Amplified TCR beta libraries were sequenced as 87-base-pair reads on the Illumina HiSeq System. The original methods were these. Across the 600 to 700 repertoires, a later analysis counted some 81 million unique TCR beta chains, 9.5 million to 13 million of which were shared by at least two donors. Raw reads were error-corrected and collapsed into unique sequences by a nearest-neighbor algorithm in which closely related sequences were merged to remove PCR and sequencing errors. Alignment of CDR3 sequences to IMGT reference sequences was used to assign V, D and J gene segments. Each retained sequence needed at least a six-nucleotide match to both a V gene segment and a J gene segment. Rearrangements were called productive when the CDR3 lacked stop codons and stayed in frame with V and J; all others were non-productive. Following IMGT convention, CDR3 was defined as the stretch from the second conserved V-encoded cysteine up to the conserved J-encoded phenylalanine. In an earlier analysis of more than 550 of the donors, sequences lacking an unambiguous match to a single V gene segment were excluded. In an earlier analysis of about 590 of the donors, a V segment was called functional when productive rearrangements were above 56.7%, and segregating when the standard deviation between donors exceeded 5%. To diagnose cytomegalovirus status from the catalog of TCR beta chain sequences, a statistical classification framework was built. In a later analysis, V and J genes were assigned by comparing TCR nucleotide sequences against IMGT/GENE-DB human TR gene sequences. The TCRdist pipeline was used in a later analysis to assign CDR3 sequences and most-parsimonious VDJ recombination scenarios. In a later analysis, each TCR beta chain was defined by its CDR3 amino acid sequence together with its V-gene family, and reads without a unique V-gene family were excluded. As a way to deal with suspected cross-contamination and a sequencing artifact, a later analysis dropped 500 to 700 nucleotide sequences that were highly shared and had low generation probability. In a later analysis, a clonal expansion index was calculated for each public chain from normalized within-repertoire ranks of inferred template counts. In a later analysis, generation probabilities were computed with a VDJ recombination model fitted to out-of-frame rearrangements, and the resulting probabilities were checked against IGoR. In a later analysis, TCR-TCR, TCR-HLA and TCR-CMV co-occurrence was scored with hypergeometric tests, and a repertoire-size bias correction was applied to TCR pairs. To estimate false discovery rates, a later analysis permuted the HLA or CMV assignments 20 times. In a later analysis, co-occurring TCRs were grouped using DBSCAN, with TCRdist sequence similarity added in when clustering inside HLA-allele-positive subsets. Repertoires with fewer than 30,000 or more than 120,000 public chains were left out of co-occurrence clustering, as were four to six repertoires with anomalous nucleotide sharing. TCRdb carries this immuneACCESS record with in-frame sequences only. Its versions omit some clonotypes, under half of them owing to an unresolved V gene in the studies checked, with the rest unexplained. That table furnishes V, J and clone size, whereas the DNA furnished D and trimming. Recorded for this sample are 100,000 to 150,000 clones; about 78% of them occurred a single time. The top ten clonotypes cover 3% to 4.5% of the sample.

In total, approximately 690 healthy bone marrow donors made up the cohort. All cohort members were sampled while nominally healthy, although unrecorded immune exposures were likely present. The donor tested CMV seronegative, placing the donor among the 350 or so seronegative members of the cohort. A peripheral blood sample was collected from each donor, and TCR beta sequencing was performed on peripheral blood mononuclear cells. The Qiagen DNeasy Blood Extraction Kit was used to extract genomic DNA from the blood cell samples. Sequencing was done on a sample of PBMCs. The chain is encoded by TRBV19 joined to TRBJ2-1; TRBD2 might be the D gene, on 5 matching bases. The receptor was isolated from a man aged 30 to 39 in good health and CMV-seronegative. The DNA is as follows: TGTGCCAGTCAACTAGATGCGGACAATGAGCAGTTCTTC. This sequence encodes CASQLDADNEQFF.